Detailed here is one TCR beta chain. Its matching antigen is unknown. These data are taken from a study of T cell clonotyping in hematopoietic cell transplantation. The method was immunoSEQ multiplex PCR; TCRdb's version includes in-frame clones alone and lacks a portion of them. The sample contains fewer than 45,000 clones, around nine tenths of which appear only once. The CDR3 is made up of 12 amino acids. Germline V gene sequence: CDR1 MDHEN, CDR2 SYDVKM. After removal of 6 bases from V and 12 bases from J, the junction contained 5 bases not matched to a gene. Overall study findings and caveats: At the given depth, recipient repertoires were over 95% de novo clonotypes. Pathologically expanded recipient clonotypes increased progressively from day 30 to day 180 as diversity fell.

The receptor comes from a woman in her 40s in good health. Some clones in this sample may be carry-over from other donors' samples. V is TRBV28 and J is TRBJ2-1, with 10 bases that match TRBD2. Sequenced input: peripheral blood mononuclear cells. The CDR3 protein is CASSREREGQFF. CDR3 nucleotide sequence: TGTGCCAGCAGCCGTGAGCGGGAGGGGCAGTTCTTC.